The 27 T cell receptor beta chains given below trace back to one sample, sequenced in a study of cytomegalovirus exposure and HLA in healthy donors. The PCR ran on 60 Vbeta and 13 Jbeta primers. The method was immunoSEQ multiplex PCR; TCRdb's version includes in-frame clones alone and lacks a portion of them. The top ten clones hold around 3.6% of a sample with some 190,000 clones, roughly 86% of them seen once. Sequencing was carried out using PBMCs. Receptors originate from a man aged 40-55 years in good health and CMV-seropositive.

The chain uses TRBV30 and TRBJ2-5; the match to TRBD2 covers 13 bases. The CDR3 totals 14 residues. Germline V CDR1 and CDR2: GTSNPN, SVGIG (reference sequence). Germline trimming cut 5 bases from V and 4 bases from J; bases unmatched to any gene: 4. CDR3 region: CAWRLAGGGETQYF. The CDR3, as DNA: TGTGCCTGGCGACTAGCGGGAGGAGGAGAGACCCAGTACTTC. Full variable domain (rest looked up from reference TRBV30 and TRBJ2-5): SQTIHQWPATLVQPVGSPLSLECTVEGTSNPNLYWYRQAAGRGLQLLFYSVGIGQISSEVPQNLSASRPQDRQFILSSKKLLLSDSGFYLCAWRLAGGGETQYFGPGTRLLVL.

The chain links TRBV7-2 to TRBJ2-3; tentative D call: TRBD2 (5 bases). The CDR3 consists of 16 residues. Germline V CDR1 and CDR2: SGHTA, FQGNSA. V lost 1 base, J lost 0 bases, and 11 bases lay in between. The CDR3 bases are TGTGCCAGCAGCTTAGAGGGAGAGGTCAGCACAGATACGCAGTATTTT. Translated, it gives CASSLEGEVSTDTQYF. The whole variable domain, filled in from reference TRBV7-2 and TRBJ2-3, reads GAGVSQSPSNKVTEKGKDVELRCDPISGHTALYWYRQSLGQGLEFLIYFQGNSAPDKSGLPSDRFSAERTGGSVSTLTIQRTQQEDSAVYLCASSLEGEVSTDTQYFGPGTRLTVL.

This rearrangement joins TRBV7-9 to TRBJ1-6; possibly TRBD1 for D (5 bases). Trimming left V 1 base short and J 7 bases short, with 14 bases between. This CDR3 contains 16 residues. CDR1 is SEHNR, CDR2 FQNEAQ, per germline (reference sequence). For the CDR3, the DNA is TGTGCCAGCAGCTTAGTGGGGCAGTTCTGGAATTCACCCCTCCACTTT. Encoded protein: CASSLVGQFWNSPLHF.

This clone occurred once. The chain is built from TRBV2 and TRBJ2-7; TRBD1 aligns across 8 bases. In germline, CDR1 is SNHLY, CDR2 FYNNEI. The CDR3 has 15 amino acids. V shed 9 bases and J 2 bases; nucleotides not matched to a gene: 12. The CDR3 region is CASGTGAPTTYEQYF. CDR3 nucleotides: TGTGCCAGTGGGACAGGCGCCCCGACTACCTACGAGCAGTACTTC.

This clone showed up just a few times. This chain connects TRBV27 to TRBJ1-2; 9 bases are shared with TRBD1. Germline CDR1 is MNHEY and CDR2 is SMNVEV (reference sequence). V was clipped by 4 bases and J by 4 bases; unmatched bases: 7. The CDR3 loop spans 15 amino acids. As DNA, the CDR3 is TGTGCCAGCAGTTCACCGGGACAGGGAAGCTATGGCTACACCTTC. It is translated as CASSSPGQGSYGYTF.

The chain has TRBV28 and TRBJ1-4; the match to TRBD1 covers 7 bases. This CDR3 is 14 amino acids long. CDR1 and CDR2 from the germline V gene are MDHEN and SYDVKM. The trim removed 7 bases at V and 8 bases at J, leaving 10 bases unmatched. This chain's CDR3 is CASNTGVPKEKLFF. CDR3 sequence (DNA): TGTGCCAGCAACACAGGGGTGCCAAAAGAAAAACTGTTTTTT.

The sample holds one count of this clone. V gene TRBV5-1 combines with J gene TRBJ2-2, with 7 bases that match TRBD1. Germline values: CDR1 SGHRS, CDR2 YFSETQ. The V and J ends lost 4 bases and 0 bases, in that order; junction bases with no gene match: 9. This CDR3 comprises 17 residues. The DNA of the CDR3 is TGCGCCAGCAGCAACCTCCGGACAGGCTCGAACACCGGGGAGCTGTTTTTT. Its protein product is CASSNLRTGSNTGELFF. The entire variable domain, with the rest obtained from reference TRBV5-1 and TRBJ2-2, is as follows: KAGVTQTPRYLIKTRGQQVTLSCSPISGHRSVSWYQQTPGQGLQFLFEYFSETQRNKGNFPGRFSGRQFSNSRSEMNVSTLELGDSALYLCASSNLRTGSNTGELFFGEGSRLTVL.

CDR3 bases: TGCGCCAGCAGCAGGGGACTAGCGGGGGTTAATGAGCAGTTCTTC. It translates to CASSRGLAGVNEQFF. The chain couples TRBV5-1 to TRBJ2-1, with 14 bases fitting TRBD2. With V trimmed by 4 bases and J by 7 bases, 4 bases remained unmatched. Germline V CDR1 and CDR2: SGHRS, YFSETQ. The CDR3 runs 15 residues.

CDR3 loop: CASSQGAGNYNEQFF. The CDR3 nucleotides are TGCGCCAGCAGCCAGGGAGCGGGAAACTACAATGAGCAGTTCTTC. The chain links TRBV4-1 to TRBJ2-1; TRBD2 matches at 7 bases. The V segment lost 3 bases and the J segment 3 bases; nucleotides outside the gene matches: 5. The germline V gene encodes CDR1 MGHRA and CDR2 YSYEKL. There are 15 residues in the CDR3.

V gene TRBV28 combines with J gene TRBJ2-3, with 8 bases that match TRBD2. The germline CDR1 and CDR2 sequences are MDHEN and SYDVKM. The CDR3 is made up of 17 amino acids. The V segment lost 6 bases and the J segment 6 bases; nucleotides outside the gene matches: 17. The CDR3 DNA reads as TGTGCCAGCAGCAATGTAGCCGGGGGGGGCGTGGTGGATACGCAGTATTTT. Translating it yields CASSNVAGGGVVDTQYF.

The genes are TRBV21-1 and TRBJ2-2; TRBD1, as called in the table, went unchecked against the DNA. TRBV21-1 is reported as a pseudogene. The CDR3 sequence is 18 residues long. The CDR3 nucleotides read TGTGCCAGCAGCCAATGGACAGGGTCGAACGCGAACACCGGGGAGCTGTTTTTT. This translates into CASSQWTGSNANTGELFF.

This chain uses TRBV6-5 with TRBJ2-1; 14 nucleotides line up with TRBD2. CDR3 length: 16 residues. Losses at the gene ends were 0 bases for V and 6 bases for J; bases not matched to a gene: 1. CDR1 is MNHEY, CDR2 SVGAGI, per germline. The CDR3 DNA is TGTGCCAGCAGTTACTCCGGACTAGCGGGAGGCAATGAGCAGTTCTTC. Its protein is CASSYSGLAGGNEQFF.

The chain couples TRBV15 to TRBJ1-5, with D maybe TRBD1 (6 bases). V was pared by 6 bases and J by 1 base, with 16 bases between. The germline CDR1 and CDR2 sequences are LNHNV and YYDKDF (reference sequence). This CDR3 is built from 16 residues. The CDR3 spells CATRTKQGDSNQPQHF. CDR3 bases: TGTGCCACCAGGACGAAACAGGGTGACAGCAATCAGCCCCAGCATTTT.

The J gene is TRBJ2-7, the V gene TRBV6-5, with 8 bases matching TRBD2. V shed 6 bases and J 4 bases; nucleotides not matched to a gene: 8. The V gene's germline CDR1 is MNHEY and CDR2 SVGAGI. This CDR3 spans 14 amino acids. The chain's CDR3 is CASSLWRGEYEQYF. DNA for the CDR3: TGTGCCAGCAGCCTCTGGCGGGGGGAGTACGAGCAGTACTTC.

The J gene is TRBJ1-2, the V gene TRBV5-1; D gene ambiguous. The CDR3 consists of 13 residues. The V end lost 0 bases, the J end lost 4 bases, and 7 bases lay between the germline ends. Looked up from germline, CDR1 is SGHRS and CDR2 is YFSETQ. The CDR3 protein is CASSLAEAYGYTF. Written as DNA, the CDR3 is TGCGCCAGCAGCTTGGCCGAGGCCTATGGCTACACCTTC.

This clone was detected once. This rearrangement joins TRBV15 to TRBJ2-5; 7 positions agree with TRBD1. The CDR3 runs 14 residues. Losses at the gene ends were 3 bases for V and 5 bases for J; bases not matched to a gene: 6. The V gene's germline CDR1 is LNHNV and CDR2 YYDKDF (reference sequence). CDR3 nucleotides: TGTGCCACCAGCAGCCGGACAGGCCTGGAGACCCAGTACTTC. It specifies CATSSRTGLETQYF.

Remarks on this clone: The junction departs from germline at one end; a sequencing error may be responsible. This chain joins TRBV6-5 and TRBJ2-1; no firm D call. This CDR3 is 12 amino acids long. CDR1 is MNHEY and CDR2 is SVGAGI in the germline V gene. As DNA, the CDR3 is TGTGCCAGCAGTCCGCACCGGGTCCCCGCTGTCTTC. As protein: CASSPHRVPAVF.

The rearrangement joins TRBV12-2 to TRBJ2-7; TRBD2 was called by the table and not checked on the DNA. TRBV12-2 is termed a pseudogene. The CDR3 covers 17 residues. DNA for the CDR3: TGTGCAAGTCGCTTAGCGAAACGGGGGGAGATCTCCTACGAGCAGTACTTC. Translation gives CASRLAKRGEISYEQYF.

This clone was recorded once. The rearrangement joins TRBV7-6 to TRBJ2-1; the match to TRBD2 covers 8 bases. The CDR3 loop spans 17 amino acids. The ends lost 2 bases at V and 0 bases at J; junction bases unmatched: 6. Germline V CDR1 and CDR2: SGHVS, FNYEAQ. CDR3 coding DNA: TGTGCCAGCAGCTTATTTCCCAGCGGGAGCTCCTACAATGAGCAGTTCTTC. Amino acids: CASSLFPSGSSYNEQFF. The full variable domain, rest sourced from reference TRBV7-6 and TRBJ2-1, is GAGVSQSPRYKVTKRGQDVALRCDPISGHVSLYWYRQALGQGPEFLTYFNYEAQQDKSGLPNDRFSAERPEGSISTLTIQRTEQRDSAMYRCASSLFPSGSSYNEQFFGPGTRLTVL.

This clone has a handful of counts. The J gene is TRBJ1-1, the V gene TRBV27; 9 bases match TRBD1. Losses at the gene ends were 6 bases for V and 7 bases for J; bases not matched to a gene: 6. There are 13 residues in the CDR3. Germline V gives CDR1 MNHEY, CDR2 SMNVEV (reference sequence). The CDR3 nucleotides are TGTGCCAGCAGAAAACAGGGGGCGCATGAAGCTTTCTTT. Translation gives CASRKQGAHEAFF.

This chain joins TRBV6-5 and TRBJ2-3; 8 bases agree with TRBD2. Looked up from germline, CDR1 is MNHEY and CDR2 is SVGAGI. The CDR3 totals 12 residues. With 8 bases clipped from V and 4 bases from J, the junction kept 2 bases outside the gene matches. The CDR3 DNA follows: TGTGCCAGCTCCGGGGGGGCAGATACGCAGTATTTT. Encoded protein: CASSGGADTQYF.

V and J are TRBV7-8 and TRBJ2-7; tentatively, D is TRBD1 (6 bases). CDR1 is SGHVS, CDR2 FQNEAQ, per germline. Deletions cut 5 bases from V and 2 bases from J, with 13 bases between. CDR3 size: 14 residues. CDR3 sequence reads: CASSNDRSPYEQYF. CDR3 DNA sequence: TGTGCCAGCAGCAACGACAGGTCTCCCTACGAGCAGTACTTC.

This chain uses TRBV19 with TRBJ2-5; TRBD1 aligns across 7 bases. The CDR3 extends over 13 amino acids. The germline gives CDR1 LNHDA, CDR2 SQIVND (reference sequence). With V trimmed by 5 bases and J by 5 bases, 5 bases remained unmatched. Here the CDR3 reads CASSSWTGETQYF. CDR3 nucleotides: TGTGCCAGTAGTTCCTGGACAGGTGAGACCCAGTACTTC.

This clone was observed a handful of times. Other nucleotide sequences in the sample specify the same CDR3. The chain is built from TRBV10-3 and TRBJ1-1; 8 positions agree with TRBD1. This CDR3 has 15 residues. CDR1 and CDR2 from the germline V gene are ENHRY and SYGVKD. With V trimmed by 2 bases and J by 0 bases, 2 bases remained unmatched. The CDR3 sequence: CAISEGQGMNTEAFF. The CDR3 DNA reads as TGTGCCATCAGTGAGGGACAGGGAATGAACACTGAAGCTTTCTTT.

The chain links TRBV9 to TRBJ2-3; 8 nucleotides match TRBD2. Germline V gene lookup returns CDR1 SGDLS and CDR2 YYNGEE. The CDR3 has 16 amino acids. The ends lost 4 bases at V and 5 bases at J; junction bases unmatched: 12. DNA of the CDR3: TGTGCCAGCAGCCTCTCGGCGGGGGGCGGGTTAGATACGCAGTATTTT. Protein product: CASSLSAGGGLDTQYF.

This clone was counted a single time. This sequence joins TRBV5-1 and TRBJ2-6, with D unclear. Per germline, CDR1 SGHRS and CDR2 YFSETQ. CDR3 length: 17 amino acids. Between the trimmed V and J ends, which lost 0 bases and 0 bases, there was a span of 10 bases. The CDR3 here is CASSLAYPVSGANVLTF. In nucleotides, the CDR3 is TGCGCCAGCAGCTTGGCCTACCCTGTCTCTGGGGCCAACGTCCTGACTTTC.

J is TRBJ2-7 and V is TRBV9, with 10 bases identical to TRBD1. CDR1 SGDLS and CDR2 YYNGEE come from the germline V gene. Trimming at V came to 0 bases and at J to 5 bases, leaving 5 bases not matched to a gene. There are 15 residues in the CDR3. CDR3 sequence: CASSVGQGAVDEQYF. Here the CDR3 DNA reads TGTGCCAGCAGCGTAGGACAGGGGGCGGTCGACGAGCAGTACTTC. The whole variable domain, remainder taken from reference TRBV9 and TRBJ2-7, is DSGVTQTPKHLITATGQRVTLRCSPRSGDLSVYWYQQSLDQGLQFLIQYYNGEERAKGNILERFSAQQFPDLHSELNLSSLELGDSALYFCASSVGQGAVDEQYFGPGTRLTVT.